This T cell receptor (beta chain) was captured in a study of OX40 agonist ivuxolimab in advanced cancers. Study context: Administration of intravenous ivuxolimab to patients occurred every 2 weeks at 0.01 to 10 mg/kg. Averaging about 60 years in age, with a range of roughly 23 to 80, the cohort was approximately 87% male. Of the participants, roughly 40% had some prior anti-PD-1, anti-PD-L1 or anti-CTLA-4 therapy, which was allowed.

This clone was seen once. CDR3 length: 12 residues. Germline V gene sequence: CDR1 MNHNS, CDR2 SASEGT. Trimming left V 1 base short and J 15 bases short, with 13 bases between. TCRdb's table, derived via immunoSEQ multiplex PCR, lists solely in-frame clones and lacks some. This repertoire shows about 77,000 clones, just under 90% found once; its top ten account for approximately 2.3%. On cycle 4 day 1 and cycle 7 day 1, as well as at baseline, blood was sampled. This clonotype was obtained from an adult with an advanced solid tumor such as melanoma, head and neck, liver or kidney cancer. This specimen was CD4+ or CD8+ T cells sorted from blood, taken in a trial of the OX40 agonist ivuxolimab. The gene calls are TRBV6-1 and TRBJ2-1, with D tentatively TRBD1 or TRBD2 (5 bases each). CDR3 region: CASSEGGERGFF. The CDR3 DNA reads TGTGCCAGCAGTGAAGGTGGGGAGAGGGGGTTCTTC.